One sample yielded the 15 T cell receptor beta chains listed below, sequenced in a study of T cells after yellow fever vaccination. Each CDR3 protein is one row after TCRdb ran MiXCR on the 5' RACE reads. The profile shows 300,000 to 350,000 distinct CDR3 sequences, approximately 3.9% of them singletons. The material sequenced was PBMCs, taken 5 days after the yellow fever booster vaccination. Receptors were obtained from a man between 18 and 35 years old who received the YFV17D yellow fever vaccine.

Ten or more counts support this clonotype. The chain joins TRBV3-1 to TRBJ2-2; 7 bases are a match to TRBD1. The germline V gene encodes CDR1 LGHDT and CDR2 YNNKEL (reference sequence). This CDR3 has 12 amino acids. V trimming: 4 bases; J trimming: 8 bases; junction bases outside the gene matches: 1. The chain's CDR3 is CASSRGQGELFF. DNA of the CDR3: TGTGCCAGCAGCCGGGGACAGGGGGAGCTGTTTTTT.

This clonotype has at least ten counts. The rearrangement uses TRBV7-2 and TRBJ2-5; TRBD2 agrees at 7 bases. After removal of 4 bases from V and 4 bases from J, the junction contained 9 bases not matched to a gene. The CDR3 has 15 amino acids. The germline gives CDR1 SGHTA, CDR2 FQGNSA. The CDR3 DNA follows: TGTGCCAGCAGCTGGGGAGGGGCGGATGGAGAGACCCAGTACTTC. This codes for CASSWGGADGETQYF.

This clonotype was recorded many times. The chain uses TRBV6-1 and TRBJ2-7; 10 bases match TRBD1. The CDR3 consists of 14 residues. Germline CDR1 reads MNHNS; CDR2 reads SASEGT. The J segment lost 6 bases and the V segment lost 5 bases, leaving 7 bases of the junction unmatched. As DNA, the CDR3 is TGTGCCAGCAGTTTCGGGACAGGGGACGGCGAGCAGTACTTC. Translation: CASSFGTGDGEQYF.

This clonotype was observed a few times. The J gene is TRBJ1-4, the V gene TRBV7-2; D is uncertain. V lost 1 base and J lost 3, with 9 bases in between. The CDR3 spans 15 residues. CDR1 and CDR2 (germline): SGHTA, FQGNSA. The CDR3 bases are TGTGCCAGCAGCTTAGTGCATGGGGCTAATGAAAAACTGTTTTTT. Its translation: CASSLVHGANEKLFF.

The sample holds many counts of this clonotype. This chain uses TRBV10-3 with TRBJ2-1, with a tentative D call TRBD2 (6 bases). The CDR3 has 17 amino acids. Trimming removed 7 bases from V and 3 bases from J, with 22 bases in between. Germline loops: CDR1 ENHRY, CDR2 SYGVKD. CDR3 region: CAITPLGGVGFYNEQFF. In DNA, the CDR3 is TGTGCCATCACCCCCCTTGGCGGGGTCGGGTTCTACAATGAGCAGTTCTTC.

This clonotype was seen ten or more times. The V and J genes are TRBV29-1 and TRBJ2-5, with D possibly being TRBD1 or TRBD2 (6 bases each). V shed 6 bases and J shed 3 bases, with 11 bases lying between them. Germline V gives CDR1 SQVTM, CDR2 ANQGSEA. This CDR3 comprises 12 residues. The CDR3 loop reads CSVGGREETQYF. DNA of the CDR3: TGCAGCGTGGGGGGCAGGGAAGAGACCCAGTACTTC.

The sample holds a few counts of this clonotype. This chain joins TRBV11-2 and TRBJ2-3; 8 bases line up with TRBD2. This CDR3 contains 15 residues. Trimming cost V 5 bases and J 1 base; bases outside gene matches: 5. Germline V gene data show CDR1 as SGHAT and CDR2 as FQNNGV. CDR3 sequence (DNA): TGTGCCAGCAGCCTCGGGGGGGCCGGCACAGATACGCAGTATTTT. It codes for CASSLGGAGTDTQYF.

This chain links TRBV9 with TRBJ2-7, with D perhaps TRBD1 or TRBD2 (6 bases each). CDR1 is SGDLS, CDR2 YYNGEE, per germline. V was pared by 3 bases and J by 2 bases, with 15 bases between. This CDR3 spans 15 amino acids. The CDR3 here is CASSGGAGRTYEQYF. In nucleotides, the CDR3 is TGTGCCAGCAGCGGGGGGGCCGGAAGGACCTACGAGCAGTACTTC.

This clonotype turned up a few times. J is TRBJ2-2 and V is TRBV6-5, with TRBD2 matching 7 bases. From germline, CDR1 is MNHEY and CDR2 SVGAGI. Losses at the gene ends were 6 bases for V and 2 bases for J; bases not matched to a gene: 6. The CDR3 loop spans 15 amino acids. CDR3 coding DNA: TGTGCCAGCAGGAACGGGACTACCAACACCGGGGAGCTGTTTTTT. This codes for CASRNGTTNTGELFF.

The rearrangement links TRBV6-5 to TRBJ2-5, with D maybe TRBD1 (6 bases). The CDR3 has 14 amino acids. The germline V and J ends were trimmed by 2 bases and 4 bases, with 11 bases remaining between them. CDR1 MNHEY and CDR2 SVGAGI come from the germline V gene. The CDR3 nucleotides read TGTGCCAGCAGTTACGGGGACAACAGAGAGACCCAGTACTTC. Its translation is CASSYGDNRETQYF.

A note on this clonotype: The junction does not match germline at one end; this may be a read error. The genes are TRBV6-5 and TRBJ1-2, with D perhaps TRBD1 (5 bases). Per germline, CDR1 MNHEY and CDR2 SVGAGI. The CDR3 totals 13 residues. The chain's CDR3 is CASSGSGTARLGF. CDR3 in DNA: TGTGCCAGCAGTGGATCCGGGACCGCCAGACTGGGCTTC.

This clonotype was recorded a few times. V gene TRBV20-1 combines with J gene TRBJ2-3; a possible D gene is TRBD2 (5 bases). V was pared by 4 bases and J by 7 bases, with 9 bases between. The germline V gene encodes CDR1 DFQATT and CDR2 SNEGSKA (reference sequence). CDR3 length: 11 residues. The CDR3 sequence is CSAMGSHTQYF. The CDR3 bases are TGCAGTGCTATGGGGAGCCATACGCAGTATTTT.

The chain recombines TRBV5-4 with TRBJ2-5, with a tentative D call TRBD1 (5 bases). The CDR3 runs 13 residues. The ends were cut back, 9 bases at V and 1 base at J, with 13 bases in the middle. The germline V gene has CDR1 SGHNT and CDR2 YYREEE (reference sequence). This CDR3 is CATRGRSQETQYF. CDR3 bases: TGTGCCACAAGGGGCAGGTCCCAAGAGACCCAGTACTTC.

This clonotype was recorded a few times. This chain joins TRBV4-1 and TRBJ2-7, with D possibly TRBD2 on 6 matching bases. V lost 1 base and J lost 3, with 10 bases in between. The CDR3 extends over 14 amino acids. The germline V gene encodes CDR1 MGHRA and CDR2 YSYEKL. The CDR3 bases are TGCGCCAGCAGCCAAGGGTTGCGGGGCTACGAGCAGTACTTC. Its translation: CASSQGLRGYEQYF.

This clonotype was observed at least ten times. V usage is TRBV28 and J usage is TRBJ2-3, with TRBD1 matching over 7 bases. Trimming took 6 bases from V and 8 from J; bases not matched to a gene: 14. The length of the CDR3 is 15 residues. The germline gives CDR1 MDHEN, CDR2 SYDVKM. The CDR3: CASSDTGAAAFTQYF. CDR3 nucleotide sequence: TGTGCCAGCAGCGACACAGGGGCCGCTGCCTTTACGCAGTATTTT.